This T cell receptor beta chain stems from a study of cytomegalovirus exposure and HLA in healthy donors. Trimming took off 0 bases at V and 0 bases at J, with 14 bases between the two ends. CDR1 is SGHNT, CDR2 YYREEE, per germline (reference sequence). The CDR3 totals 17 residues. PCR amplification relied on 60 Vbeta primers (plus 13 Jbeta primers). Assay: immunoSEQ multiplex PCR; the TCRdb copy retains only in-frame clones and omits some. This sample has 150,000 to 200,000 clones, with 75% to 90% found just once. The receptor's source is a man in his late teens or twenties in good health and CMV-seropositive. What was sequenced was PBMCs. This chain joins TRBV5-4 and TRBJ2-3; D is perhaps TRBD2 (5 bases). The CDR3 DNA is TGTGCCAGCAGCTTGGCCGTTGCGGGTCTGAGCACAGATACGCAGTATTTT. Protein sequence: CASSLAVAGLSTDTQYF.